This T cell receptor beta chain was documented in a study of T cell repertoires and HLA-DP antigens (dated by TCRdb to 2016 to 2019). For the wider study: An in vitro model of CD4+ T cell alloreactivity against allogeneic HLA-DP presented by transduced HeLa cells was used in the study. Of the three donors, two were male and one was female, and their ages ranged from the 18-to-29 age band up to the 60-to-69 age band. Compared with self, one alloantigen differed at one amino acid in the peptide-binding groove and the other differed at under 11, modelling structurally similar versus dissimilar alloantigens. What the study reported, not specific to this receptor: The naive and memory CD4+ repertoires were not analysed as separate populations. Clones undetected before culture had an average cumulative frequency of around 35% against one allele and about 51% against the other. Limitations were identified as the inclusion of only a few donors, the use of a non-physiological HeLa antigen-presenting system, and the use of total CD4+ responder cells.

V drops 6 bases and J drops 6 bases, leaving 7 bases in between. Including the terminal cysteine and phenylalanine, the CDR3 comprises 11 residues. Just CDR3 DNA is preserved here, 33 bases in frame from base 1. From a lookup of the germline V gene, CDR1 and CDR2 are MNHEY and SVGAGI. This clone was observed once. No per-base quality is available; no much larger clone lies one base away. The immunoSEQ multiplex PCR, with forward primers for 54 TRBV segments and reverse primers for 13 TRBJ segments, was used to amplify TCRB CDR3 regions. Cultured samples were sequenced at survey resolution with a target of 60,000 T cell genomes. Sequencing of amplicons was performed on an Illumina HiSeq System, and 87 bp reads covering the CDR3 were generated. Regarding the original processing steps: Reads were corrected for PCR and sequencing errors, and CDR3 regions were defined by alignment to IMGT reference sequences. Synthetic template pools were used to estimate template counts and unique rearrangement counts. Clonality was calculated as 1 minus Pielou's evenness. The Daley-Smith estimator was used to estimate richness. Morisita's index served as the measure of repertoire overlap. Clones present in cultured samples but not detected in the pre-culture repertoire of the same donor were defined as low-abundance clones. TCRdb limited this immuneACCESS table to in-frame rearrangements with V and J called. A share of clones is missing; checked studies link under half to unresolved V genes, and the rest is unexplained. That table is the source of V, J and clone size, and D and trimming were worked out from the DNA. For this sample there are about 2,100 clones; about 81% appear just once. The top ten clonotypes cover around 27% of the sample.

Following 15 days of expansion, the cultured CD4+ cells were restimulated for roughly 24 h using HeLa cells that expressed the same allogeneic DPB1. To serve as antigen-presenting cells, HeLa stimulator cells were retrovirally transduced with HLA-DPA1/DPB1, HLA-DM, invariant chain and CD80. Magnetic bead negative selection was used to isolate untouched CD4+ T cells from Ficoll-separated PBMC, with an average purity of almost 98%. CD4+ responder cells were cocultured with 100 Gy-irradiated HeLa cells at a 3:1 ratio in medium containing 45 to 55 U/mL IL-2 and roughly 11% human AB serum. Magnetic beads were used to isolate untouched CD4+ T cells from Ficoll-separated PBMC, giving roughly 98% purity with negligible CD8+ contamination. Donors were three healthy blood donors whose buffy coats supplied peripheral blood mononuclear cells. Each of the three donors was CMV seronegative. Genomic DNA was extracted with the DNeasy Blood & Tissue Kit.

The rearranged chain carries TRBV6-5 and TRBJ2-3; no D segment can be confidently identified. The sample comprised CD137- CD4+ T cells from cultured PBMCs. The receptor was derived from a woman aged 18-35 years in good health and CMV-seronegative. The CDR3 protein sequence reads: CASRDRDTQYF. The DNA reads TGTGCCAGCAGGGATAGGGATACGCAGTATTTT.